The 5 T cell receptor beta chains listed next were all sequenced from one sample in a study of blood T cell repertoires in COVID-19. The data were produced by immunoSEQ multiplex PCR, yet TCRdb's version contains in-frame clones alone and is incomplete. The sample carries a few hundred thousand clones, roughly 88% recorded once. The specimen was peripheral blood. These receptors all come from a woman in her 30s with COVID-19, enrolled during active disease.

The chain carries TRBV11-2 and TRBJ1-3, with unresolved D. The CDR3 is 13 amino acids. Trimming shortened V by 7 bases and J by 0 bases, and 7 bases separated the two germline ends. CDR1 is SGHAT and CDR2 is FQNNGV in the germline V gene. The CDR3 DNA is TGTGCCAGCATGGAGAGCTCTGGAAACACCATATATTTT. This sequence encodes CASMESSGNTIYF.

This clone showed up just once. In nucleotides, the CDR3 is TGTGCCAGCAGTTTCGGCAGGGGACCCGGAGAGACCCAGTACTTC. This codes for CASSFGRGPGETQYF. The gene calls are TRBV28 and TRBJ2-5, with D perhaps TRBD1 (6 bases). V shed 3 bases and J shed 4 bases, with 15 bases lying between them. Germline V gene data show CDR1 as MDHEN and CDR2 as SYDVKM. CDR3 length: 15 amino acids.

The genes are TRBV5-1 and TRBJ2-2, with 7 positions matching TRBD2. The V and J ends lost 0 bases and 4 bases, in that order; junction bases with no gene match: 9. The CDR3 loop spans 17 amino acids. Germline V gene lookup returns CDR1 SGHRS and CDR2 YFSETQ. The CDR3 coding sequence is TGCGCCAGCAGCTTGGTTGCTAGCGGCTCAACCACCGGGGAGCTGTTTTTT. Translation: CASSLVASGSTTGELFF.

This clone was counted a few times. This rearrangement joins TRBV5-4 to TRBJ2-2; possibly TRBD2 for D (6 bases). Germline CDR1 reads SGHNT; CDR2 reads YYREEE (reference sequence). With 4 bases removed from V and 3 bases from J, the gap between germline ends came to 16 bases. The CDR3 is 16 residues long. CDR3 in DNA: TGTGCCAGCAGCCTACAAATAGCGGCTGACACCGGGGAGCTGTTTTTT. This gives the protein CASSLQIAADTGELFF.

The CDR3 nucleotides read TGTGCCAGCAGCCAAGATAGGACACCCTACACCGGGGAGCTGTTTTTT. It codes for CASSQDRTPYTGELFF. The chain links TRBV3-1 (or the pseudogene TRBV3-2) to TRBJ2-2; D perhaps matches TRBD1 (5 bases). CDR3 length equals 16 residues. Trimming removed 0 bases at V and 3 bases at J, with 11 bases between. The germline CDR1 and CDR2 sequences are LGHDT and YNNKEL (reference sequence).